These 3 T cell receptor beta chains were sequenced from one sample in a study of blood T cell repertoires in COVID-19. The table came from immunoSEQ multiplex PCR; TCRdb's copy has only in-frame clones and leaves some out. The table includes some 130,000 clones, under 95% detected once. The specimen sequenced was peripheral blood. The origin of the receptors is a man in his forties or fifties with active COVID-19.

The rearrangement uses TRBV14 and TRBJ1-5, with a tentative D call TRBD1 (6 bases). Per germline, CDR1 SGHDN and CDR2 FVKESK. This CDR3 spans 14 amino acids. Written as DNA, the CDR3 is TGTTCGGGGTTTGGGGGAGGGGGTAATCAGCCCCAGCATTTT. As protein: CSGFGGGGNQPQHF.

This rearrangement joins TRBV18 to TRBJ2-1, with D tentatively TRBD1 (6 bases). From germline, CDR1 is KGHSH and CDR2 LQKENI. There are 13 residues in the CDR3. V gave up 4 bases and J gave up 9 bases, with 13 bases separating them. CDR3 sequence reads: CASSQATGREQFF. CDR3 nucleotides: TGTGCCAGCTCACAAGCGACAGGCCGTGAGCAGTTCTTC.

The chain carries TRBV19 and TRBJ2-3; D is possibly TRBD2 (5 bases). From germline, CDR1 is LNHDA and CDR2 SQIVND (reference sequence). V was pared by 5 bases and J by 4 bases, with 16 bases between. CDR3 size: 15 residues. Here the CDR3 reads CASSYGRGIPDTQYF. CDR3 DNA sequence: TGTGCCAGTAGTTACGGACGGGGAATACCAGATACGCAGTATTTT. The complete variable domain, with remaining parts taken from reference TRBV19 and TRBJ2-3, reads DGGITQSPKYLFRKEGQNVTLSCEQNLNHDAMYWYRQDPGQGLRLIYYSQIVNDFQKGDIAEGYSVSREKKESFPLTVTSAQKNPTAFYLCASSYGRGIPDTQYFGPGTRLTVL.